Below, 2 T cell receptor beta chains from the same sample are listed, as sequenced in a study of cytomegalovirus exposure and HLA in healthy donors. PCR amplification relied on 60 Vbeta primers (plus 13 Jbeta primers). Method: immunoSEQ multiplex PCR; TCRdb's copy keeps in-frame clones and lacks some. The sample includes some 130,000 clones, 65% to 70% seen only once; the top ten take over 1.5%. The sample comprised PBMCs. All receptors come from a human donor in good health.

The chain links TRBV11-3 to TRBJ2-5; D perhaps matches TRBD1 (5 bases). Germline CDR1 is SGHNT and CDR2 is YENEEA. This CDR3 is built from 13 residues. V was clipped by 1 base and J by 9 bases, with 12 bases between them. CDR3 in DNA: TGTGCCAGCAGCTTAGCACAGGCTGGGGCCCAGTACTTC. Protein sequence: CASSLAQAGAQYF.

V is TRBV7-9 and J is TRBJ2-5; no firm D call. The better agreement between TRBJ2-7 and the DNA end casts doubt on the J call. This CDR3 has 12 amino acids. Germline CDR1 is SEHNR and CDR2 is FQNEAQ (reference sequence). The CDR3 protein is CASSLNSYEQYF. The CDR3 DNA follows: TGTGCCAGCAGCCTAAACAGTTACGAGCAGTACTTC.